A single sample is the source of the 26 T cell receptor beta chains below, sequenced in a study of blood T cell repertoires in COVID-19. The assay was immunoSEQ multiplex PCR, and TCRdb's table has in-frame clones only and misses some. The repertoire has under 250,000 clones, around 85% of them found once; the top ten carry 9.1%. Sequenced input: PBMCs or T cells enriched from blood (not recorded which). These receptor sequences come from a woman in her forties or fifties with acute COVID-19.

J is TRBJ1-2 and V is TRBV12-5; D remains unclear. The V end lost 3 bases, the J end lost 6 bases, and 14 bases lay between the germline ends. Germline CDR1 reads LGHNT; CDR2 reads FRNRAP. The CDR3 is 14 residues long. CDR3 coding DNA: TGTGCTAGTGGTTTCTCAAGCGGGCCAAATGGCTACACCTTC. It is translated as CASGFSSGPNGYTF.

The chain recombines TRBV18 with TRBJ1-4; 8 bases are shared with TRBD1. The J segment lost 7 bases and the V segment lost 2 bases, leaving 9 bases of the junction unmatched. This CDR3 has 16 residues. Germline V gives CDR1 KGHSH, CDR2 LQKENI. CDR3 in amino acids: CASSPSIQGAGEKLFF. Written as DNA, the CDR3 is TGTGCCAGCTCACCATCGATTCAGGGGGCAGGTGAAAAACTGTTTTTT.

This clone was picked up a small number of times. The chain couples TRBV5-4 to TRBJ1-3; D is unresolved. V lost 2 bases to trimming and J lost 7 bases, with 4 bases between them. The V gene's germline CDR1 is SGHNT and CDR2 YYREEE (reference sequence). The CDR3 is 11 residues long. The CDR3: CASSFRNTIYF. The CDR3 nucleotides read TGTGCCAGCAGCTTTCGGAACACCATATATTTT.

J is TRBJ1-3 and V is TRBV3-1 (or the pseudogene TRBV3-2); 9 bases are a match to TRBD1. The CDR3 sequence is 16 residues long. Germline CDR1 LGHDT, CDR2 YNNKEL (reference sequence). With 4 bases clipped from V and 5 bases from J, the junction kept 9 bases outside the gene matches. CDR3 in amino acids: CASSPTDRGNRNTIYF. The CDR3 nucleotides are TGTGCCAGCAGCCCGACGGACAGGGGAAATAGAAACACCATATATTTT.

The V gene is TRBV30, the J gene TRBJ1-1; D unresolved. V lost 2 bases, J lost 8 bases, and 21 bases lay in between. This CDR3 comprises 15 residues. Germline CDR1 reads GTSNPN; CDR2 reads SVGIG (reference sequence). CDR3 protein: CAWSPLRTSLEEAFF. CDR3 in DNA: TGTGCCTGGAGTCCTTTGAGAACGAGCCTGGAGGAAGCTTTCTTT.

The V gene is TRBV4-2, the J gene TRBJ1-4, with 7 nucleotides matching TRBD1. The CDR3 contains 17 residues. Trimming took 3 bases from V and 0 from J; bases not matched to a gene: 7. CDR1 LGHNA and CDR2 YNFKEQ come from the germline V gene. Here the CDR3 reads CASSQRAQGATNEKLFF. The CDR3 DNA is TGTGCCAGCAGCCAGAGAGCCCAGGGGGCAACTAATGAAAAACTGTTTTTT.

V gene TRBV7-2 combines with J gene TRBJ2-1, with TRBD2 matching over 8 bases. Trimming took 1 base from V and 5 from J; bases not matched to a gene: 4. This CDR3 has 15 amino acids. Looked up from germline, CDR1 is SGHTA and CDR2 is FQGNSA. CDR3 DNA sequence: TGTGCCAGCAGCTTAGACCCGGGGGGGCACAATGAGCAGTTCTTC. This translates into CASSLDPGGHNEQFF. Together with reference TRBV7-2 and TRBJ2-1, the CDR3 gives the full variable domain: GAGVSQSPSNKVTEKGKDVELRCDPISGHTALYWYRQSLGQGLEFLIYFQGNSAPDKSGLPSDRFSAERTGGSVSTLTIQRTQQEDSAVYLCASSLDPGGHNEQFFGPGTRLTVL.

The V and J genes are TRBV7-8 and TRBJ2-7; 8 nucleotides align to TRBD2. From germline, CDR1 is SGHVS and CDR2 FQNEAQ. This CDR3 spans 17 amino acids. The J segment lost 2 bases and the V segment lost 5 bases, leaving 14 bases of the junction unmatched. CDR3 bases: TGTGCCAGCAGCCCGTCCTTTAGCGGGGTTAGCGCCTACGAGCAGTACTTC. Amino acid sequence: CASSPSFSGVSAYEQYF.

This clone occurred a few times. This chain joins TRBV19 and TRBJ1-2; TRBD1 agrees at 11 bases. Germline lookup yields CDR1 LNHDA and CDR2 SQIVND (reference sequence). This CDR3 region has 12 residues. The V gene end was trimmed by 8 bases and the J gene end by 5 bases; junction bases not matched to a gene: 1. The DNA of the CDR3 is TGTGCCAGTCGGGACAGGGGGTATGGCTACACCTTC. It codes for CASRDRGYGYTF.

The rearrangement joins TRBV30 to TRBJ1-5; 8 positions match TRBD1. This CDR3 has 15 residues. The germline gives CDR1 GTSNPN, CDR2 SVGIG (reference sequence). The V and J ends lost 2 bases and 3 bases, in that order; junction bases with no gene match: 6. CDR3: CAWSPGTGYNQPQHF. The CDR3 DNA is TGTGCCTGGAGTCCCGGGACAGGATACAATCAGCCCCAGCATTTT.

The chain is built from TRBV30 and TRBJ1-5; D is ambiguous. The CDR3 runs 15 residues. CDR1 and CDR2 from the germline V gene are GTSNPN and SVGIG (reference sequence). The V end lost 3 bases, the J end lost 2 bases, and 14 bases lay between the germline ends. CDR3 nucleotide sequence: TGTGCCTGGAGCGAAAATAGCGGGGGCAATCAGCCCCAGCATTTT. Residues: CAWSENSGGNQPQHF.

The V gene is TRBV9, the J gene TRBJ2-2; tentatively, D is TRBD1 (6 bases). The V gene's germline CDR1 is SGDLS and CDR2 YYNGEE. The CDR3 is made up of 16 amino acids. Trimming removed 3 bases from V and 1 base from J, with 13 bases in between. DNA for the CDR3: TGTGCCAGCAGCGACAGGGCCCTACTGAACACCGGGGAGCTGTTTTTT. Translation: CASSDRALLNTGELFF.

V is TRBV19 and J is TRBJ2-2; D is possibly TRBD1 (6 bases). Trimming shortened V by 4 bases and J by 0 bases, and 9 bases separated the two germline ends. The CDR3 contains 15 residues. CDR1 is LNHDA, CDR2 SQIVND, per germline (reference sequence). The CDR3 nucleotides read TGTGCCAGTAGTACTTACAGGGCGAACACCGGGGAGCTGTTTTTT. Encoded protein: CASSTYRANTGELFF.

The chain links TRBV3-1 (or the pseudogene TRBV3-2) to TRBJ1-1, with 11 bases that match TRBD1. This CDR3 spans 16 amino acids. Germline V gives CDR1 LGHDT, CDR2 YNNKEL (reference sequence). The V segment lost 1 base and the J segment 6 bases; nucleotides outside the gene matches: 7. CDR3 nucleotides: TGTGCCAGCAGCCAAGGGGACAGGGGGGCAAAGTCTGAAGCTTTCTTT. Its protein is CASSQGDRGAKSEAFF.

This rearrangement joins TRBV30 to TRBJ1-1; D ambiguous. This CDR3 comprises 13 residues. The germline gives CDR1 GTSNPN, CDR2 SVGIG (reference sequence). V lost 0 bases and J lost 5, with 10 bases in between. CDR3 in amino acids: CAWSVLGRTEAFF. The CDR3 DNA reads TGTGCCTGGAGTGTACTAGGGAGGACTGAAGCTTTCTTT.

In this sample, this clone turned up many times. J is TRBJ2-3 and V is TRBV14; D perhaps matches TRBD2 (5 bases). Germline CDR1 is SGHDN and CDR2 is FVKESK. V shed 5 bases and J shed 6 bases, with 15 bases lying between them. The CDR3 sequence is 14 residues long. The CDR3: CASSSKRGADTQYF. The CDR3 region has the DNA TGTGCCAGCAGCTCCAAACGGGGTGCGGATACGCAGTATTTT.

The V and J genes are TRBV3-1 (or the pseudogene TRBV3-2) and TRBJ2-7; TRBD2 matches at 9 bases. Looked up from germline, CDR1 is LGHDT and CDR2 is YNNKEL (reference sequence). J was trimmed by 4 bases and V by 3 bases; bases with no gene match: 7. The CDR3 has 15 residues. For the CDR3, the DNA is TGTGCCAGCAGCCAGGTGGGCGGGGGGGCGTACGAGCAGTACTTC. Translation: CASSQVGGGAYEQYF.

This clone was observed a few times. CDR3 residues: CASSLGQGTDTQYF. CDR3 in DNA: TGTGCCAGCTCGCTGGGACAGGGCACAGATACGCAGTATTTT. This chain uses TRBV25-1 with TRBJ2-3, with 8 bases identical to TRBD1. V shed 8 bases, J shed 1 base, and the junction held 5 bases outside the gene matches. The CDR3 is 14 amino acids. Germline V lookup: CDR1 MGHDK, CDR2 SYGVNS.

V is TRBV9 and J is TRBJ1-4; D remains unclear. CDR1 is SGDLS and CDR2 is YYNGEE in the germline V gene. Deletions cut 2 bases from V and 0 bases from J, with 8 bases between. This CDR3 is built from 15 residues. The CDR3, as DNA: TGTGCCAGCAGCGTTTTGGGCGCAACTAATGAAAAACTGTTTTTT. This encodes CASSVLGATNEKLFF.

The chain has TRBV5-1 and TRBJ1-2; 8 bases agree with TRBD1. Looked up from germline, CDR1 is SGHRS and CDR2 is YFSETQ. The V segment lost 8 bases and the J segment 2 bases; nucleotides outside the gene matches: 8. The CDR3 consists of 14 residues. CDR3 loop: CASRTGNLNYGYTF. The CDR3 bases are TGCGCCAGTCGGACAGGGAACCTGAACTATGGCTACACCTTC. Based on the CDR3 plus reference TRBV5-1 and TRBJ1-2, the full variable domain is KAGVTQTPRYLIKTRGQQVTLSCSPISGHRSVSWYQQTPGQGLQFLFEYFSETQRNKGNFPGRFSGRQFSNSRSEMNVSTLELGDSALYLCASRTGNLNYGYTFGSGTRLTVV.

The J gene is TRBJ1-1, the V gene TRBV12-3 or TRBV12-4; D not certain. The CDR3 length is 12 residues. Deletions cut 4 bases from V and 1 base from J, with 4 bases between. The chain's CDR3 is CASSSGNTEAFF. The CDR3 DNA reads as TGTGCCAGCAGTTCAGGGAACACTGAAGCTTTCTTT.

As DNA, the CDR3 is TGTGCCTGGAGTGTACCAGGGGCGCGTGAAAAACTGTTTTTT. Protein product: CAWSVPGAREKLFF. V is TRBV30 and J is TRBJ1-4; TRBD1 is a possible D gene (6 bases). The CDR3 is 14 amino acids. CDR1 is GTSNPN and CDR2 is SVGIG in the germline V gene (reference sequence). V dropped 0 bases and J dropped 7 bases, with 12 bases sitting between them.

The V and J genes are TRBV20-1 and TRBJ2-1, with 12 bases that match TRBD2. The CDR3 runs to 15 residues. The junction had 5 bases not matched to a gene; V was cut back by 3 bases and J by 5 bases. Germline CDR1 is DFQATT and CDR2 is SNEGSKA (reference sequence). CDR3 in amino acids: CSASQTSGGNNEQFF. The CDR3 bases are TGCAGTGCTAGTCAGACTAGCGGGGGTAACAATGAGCAGTTCTTC.

J is TRBJ2-7 and V is TRBV6-1, with D unresolved. CDR3 length equals 13 residues. The V end lost 3 bases, the J end lost 1 base, and 7 bases lay between the germline ends. Germline values: CDR1 MNHNS, CDR2 SASEGT. The CDR3 reads CASSESRSYEQYF. The CDR3 DNA sequence: TGTGCCAGCAGTGAGAGTCGGTCCTACGAGCAGTACTTC.

The chain has TRBV10-3 and TRBJ1-2; maybe TRBD1 (5 bases). The CDR3 covers 15 residues. In germline, CDR1 is ENHRY, CDR2 SYGVKD. The ends were cut back, 3 bases at V and 7 bases at J, with 18 bases in the middle. The CDR3 region has the DNA TGTGCCATCAGTGACAGGGCCCTAAAGTATGGTGGCTACACCTTC. Its protein is CAISDRALKYGGYTF.

The chain has TRBV20-1 and TRBJ2-3; TRBD2 matches at 14 bases. CDR1 DFQATT and CDR2 SNEGSKA come from the germline V gene (reference sequence). V lost 3 bases and J lost 2; bases outside the gene matches: 7. This CDR3 spans 17 amino acids. CDR3 residues: CSASPLGLAGVTDTQYF. For the CDR3, the DNA is TGCAGTGCTAGTCCCCTGGGACTAGCGGGGGTCACAGATACGCAGTATTTT.